The 2 T cell receptor beta chains presented below share a single source sample, sequenced in a study of OX40 agonist ivuxolimab in advanced cancers. Clones were sequenced by immunoSEQ multiplex PCR, and TCRdb holds only the in-frame ones, with some missing. Of roughly 20,000 clones listed, about three quarters are singletons. This material consisted of CD4+ or CD8+ T cells sorted from blood, taken in a trial of the OX40 agonist ivuxolimab. The source of these receptors is an adult with an advanced solid tumor such as melanoma, head and neck, liver or kidney cancer.

This rearrangement joins TRBV10-2 to TRBJ2-7; possible D gene TRBD1, 5 bases. Germline-derived CDR1 and CDR2 are WSHSY and SAAADI. V was pared by 2 bases and J by 2 bases, with 16 bases between. The CDR3 is 16 amino acids. The DNA for the CDR3 is TGCGCCAGCAGTGAGATTGGGGCAGAAGGCCCCTACGAGCAGTACTTC. It yields the protein CASSEIGAEGPYEQYF.

The V gene is TRBV5-6, the J gene TRBJ1-2; D is uncertain. Deletions cut 2 bases from V and 4 bases from J, with 6 bases between. The V gene's germline CDR1 is SGHDT and CDR2 YYEEEE. The CDR3 is 12 residues long. For the CDR3, the DNA is TGTGCCAGCAGCTTCAGCCTCTATGGCTACACCTTC. Amino acid sequence: CASSFSLYGYTF.